These 8 T cell receptor beta chains originate from one sample sequenced in a study of T cell responses to AZD1222 COVID-19 vaccine (dated by TCRdb to the early 2020s). The method was the immunoSEQ multiplex PCR assay. TCRdb took this table from immuneACCESS and kept in-frame rearrangements with V and J called. Such tables lack part of the clones; where checked against another copy, unresolved V genes explain under half of the gap, and the rest is unexplained. The sample contains over 150,000 clones, about 85% of them found a single time. The ten largest clones take up 3% to 3.5% of the sample. The time point label for this specimen denotes: baseline before first vaccination. The sample was peripheral blood, taken on day 0 of AZD1222 vaccination. These receptors were obtained from an adult in good health.

The chain joins TRBV2 to TRBJ2-3; D may correspond to TRBD1 or TRBD2 (5 bases each). CDR1 is SNHLY and CDR2 is FYNNEI in the germline V gene. CDR3 length equals 16 residues. With 1 base removed from V and 3 bases from J, the gap between germline ends came to 14 bases. CDR3 in amino acids: CASSEVYPGPTDTQYF. CDR3 in DNA: TGTGCCAGCAGTGAAGTCTATCCGGGGCCAACAGATACGCAGTATTTT.

The V gene is TRBV7-2, the J gene TRBJ2-7; 9 bases fit TRBD1. The V and J ends lost 2 bases and 6 bases, in that order; junction bases with no gene match: 5. Germline V gives CDR1 SGHTA, CDR2 FQGNSA. The CDR3 contains 14 residues. The DNA for the CDR3 is TGTGCCAGCAGCTTAACACAGGGGGCCGCCGAGCAGTACTTC. Amino acid sequence: CASSLTQGAAEQYF. The variable domain in full, completed from reference TRBV7-2 and TRBJ2-7, reads GAGVSQSPSNKVTEKGKDVELRCDPISGHTALYWYRQSLGQGLEFLIYFQGNSAPDKSGLPSDRFSAERTGGSVSTLTIQRTQQEDSAVYLCASSLTQGAAEQYFGPGTRLTVT.

The chain is built from TRBV4-3 and TRBJ1-5; perhaps TRBD1 as D (6 bases). The germline V gene has CDR1 LGHNA and CDR2 YSLEER. The CDR3 covers 17 residues. Trimming stripped 7 bases from V and 7 bases from J, with 26 bases between. The CDR3 here is CASNQDVAGGAGQPQHF. Here the CDR3 DNA reads TGCGCCAGCAACCAGGACGTGGCGGGGGGCGCTGGACAGCCCCAGCATTTT.

The rearrangement links TRBV3-1 (or the pseudogene TRBV3-2) to TRBJ2-1; 12 bases align to TRBD2. The germline gives CDR1 LGHDT, CDR2 YNNKEL (reference sequence). CDR3 length: 17 amino acids. After removal of 3 bases from V and 7 bases from J, the junction contained 10 bases not matched to a gene. The CDR3 DNA reads TGTGCCAGCAGCCAGAGGGGGTGGACTAGCGGGAATAATGAGCAGTTCTTC. It yields the protein CASSQRGWTSGNNEQFF.

The chain joins TRBV18 to TRBJ2-3, with TRBD1 identical over 7 bases. This CDR3 has 16 amino acids. V trimming: 4 bases; J trimming: 2 bases; junction bases outside the gene matches: 9. From germline, CDR1 is KGHSH and CDR2 LQKENI. CDR3 sequence reads: CASSRPGQPSTDTQYF. Here the CDR3 DNA reads TGTGCCAGCTCACGACCGGGACAGCCTTCCACAGATACGCAGTATTTT.

The chain combines TRBV2 with TRBJ2-3; D is ambiguous. V was cut by 5 bases and J by 2 bases, with 5 bases left in between. The CDR3 is 12 residues long. The germline V gene has CDR1 SNHLY and CDR2 FYNNEI. This CDR3 reads CASSIVTDTQYF. In DNA form, the CDR3 reads TGTGCCAGCAGTATAGTCACAGATACGCAGTATTTT.

V is TRBV6-2 or TRBV6-3 and J is TRBJ2-7; a possible D gene is TRBD2 (6 bases). The CDR3 is 17 residues long. V was shortened by 2 bases and J by 4 bases, with 21 bases between the two germline ends. Germline loops: CDR1 MNHEY, CDR2 SVGEGT. The CDR3 region is CASSYATGGGFLYEQYF. For the CDR3, the DNA is TGTGCCAGCAGTTACGCCACGGGTGGAGGGTTCCTTTACGAGCAGTACTTC.

The chain uses TRBV5-1 and TRBJ1-4; TRBD1 agrees at 7 bases. After removal of 4 bases from V and 6 bases from J, the junction contained 6 bases not matched to a gene. Germline V gene lookup returns CDR1 SGHRS and CDR2 YFSETQ. CDR3 length equals 14 residues. CDR3 sequence (DNA): TGCGCCAGCAGCCAGGGGGGAACAGATGAAAAACTGTTTTTT. Residues: CASSQGGTDEKLFF.